These T cell receptor beta chains were read from a single sample in a study of molecular identifiers for immune sequencing clone quantification. Using its own MiXCR run on the PCR reads, TCRdb lists one record per CDR3 protein. The repertoire holds 400,000 to 600,000 distinct CDR3 sequences, with roughly 25% as singletons. The sequenced material came from naive CD8+ T cells from blood, with Jurkat cell RNA spiked in. These receptors were obtained from a human donor in good health. Some libraries in this study had Jurkat cell RNA spiked in. The CDR3 runs from the conserved cysteine through the conserved F or W. Fields, in order: J gene, clone size, D gene, V gene, CDR3 DNA, CDR3 protein. A D gene is named only where the DNA matches it firmly. Size values are once, few and many counts, or a class for expanded clones, and some rows have none.

>TRBJ2-7|many|TRBD1|TRBV7-9
TGTGCCAGCGGGACAGGGGATTACGAGCAGTACTTC
CASGTGDYEQYF
>TRBJ2-4|few|.|TRBV25-1
TGTGCCAGCAGTACCCGGGCCAAAAACATTCAGTACTTC
CASSTRAKNIQYF
>TRBJ1-5|few|.|TRBV15
TGTGCCACCAGCAGAACTGATCAGCCCCAGCATTTT
CATSRTDQPQHF
>TRBJ1-5|few|TRBD1|TRBV2
TGTGCCAGCAGTGAAGATTTCGGCAGGGGGCTCGCTCAGCCCCAGCATTTT
CASSEDFGRGLAQPQHF
>TRBJ1-1|few|.|TRBV4-1
TGCGCCAGCAGCCCCCTAGGGGAGCAGGGATGGTCTGAAGCTTTCTTT
CASSPLGEQGWSEAFF
>TRBJ2-6|few|TRBD1|TRBV6-5
TGTGCCAGCAGTACTCCGACAGGGGCTCTGGGGGCGAACGTCCTGACTTTC
CASSTPTGALGANVLTF
>TRBJ2-7|.|TRBD2|TRBV30
TGTGCCTGGTCGGCGGCGGGGGGGCTCTACGAGCAGTACTTC
CAWSAAGGLYEQYF
>TRBJ2-7|.|TRBD1|TRBV29-1
TGCAGCGTTCGCGGGACAGGGGAGGACTACGAGCAGTACTTC
CSVRGTGEDYEQYF
>TRBJ2-3|few|.|TRBV7-9
TGTGCCAGCAGCTTGCGGGACAGTCCTCAGGGTACGCAGTATTTT
CASSLRDSPQGTQYF
>TRBJ1-5|.|.|TRBV6-2/TRBV6-3
TGTGCCAGCAGCCTTGGCTGGGATCAGCCCCAGCATTTT
CASSLGWDQPQHF
>TRBJ2-5|.|.|TRBV18
TGTGCCAGCTCGGGGGACAGCGGGCTGTCACAAGAGACCCTGTACTTC
CASSGDSGLSQETLYF
>TRBJ2-1|few|TRBD2|TRBV20-1
TGCAGTGCTAGAGTGGACGGCGGGGGATACAATGAGCAGTTCTTC
CSARVDGGGYNEQFF
>TRBJ2-7|few|TRBD2|TRBV20-1
TGCAGTGCTAGACCGCCGGGACTAGTAGACTACGAGCAGTGCTTC
CSARPPGLVDYEQCF
>TRBJ2-5|many|.|TRBV12-3/TRBV12-4
TGTGCCAGCAGTTTAGCTTGGCTGAACCCTCAAGAGACCCAGTACTTC
CASSLAWLNPQETQYF
>TRBJ1-1|few|TRBD1|TRBV9
TGTGCCAGCAGCTATTCCGGGACAGGAGTCACTGAAGCTTTCTTT
CASSYSGTGVTEAFF
>TRBJ2-7|few|.|TRBV20-1
TGCAGTGCAATGGGTAGCGGACTCTACGAGCAGTACTTC
CSAMGSGLYEQYF
>TRBJ2-3|.|TRBD2|TRBV18
TGTGCCAGCTCACCACCGCCGGGGGGGCTGGGAGCTACGCAGTATTTT
CASSPPPGGLGATQYF
>TRBJ2-3|.|TRBD2|TRBV5-3
TGTGCCAGCAGCGGGAGCGGGCGGGGTCTGGATACGGAGTATTTT
CASSGSGRGLDTEYF